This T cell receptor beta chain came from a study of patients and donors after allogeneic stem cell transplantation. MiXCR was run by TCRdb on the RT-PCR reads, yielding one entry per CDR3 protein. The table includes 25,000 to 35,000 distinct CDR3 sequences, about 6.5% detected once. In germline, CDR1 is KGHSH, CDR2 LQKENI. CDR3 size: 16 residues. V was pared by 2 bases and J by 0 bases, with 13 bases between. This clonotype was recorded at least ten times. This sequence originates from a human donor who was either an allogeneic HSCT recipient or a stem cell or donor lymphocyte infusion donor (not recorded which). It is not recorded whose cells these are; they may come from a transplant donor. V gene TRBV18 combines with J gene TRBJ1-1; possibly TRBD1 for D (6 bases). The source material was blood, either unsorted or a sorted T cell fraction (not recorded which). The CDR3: CASSPMRGGMNTEAFF. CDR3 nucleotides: TGTGCCAGCTCACCAATGAGGGGGGGAATGAACACTGAAGCTTTCTTT.